This record concerns one TCR beta chain sequence. These data are taken from a study of blood T cell repertoires in COVID-19. Study background: Samples representing acute and convalescent COVID-19 were sourced from the United States, Italy and Spain.

Clones were read by immunoSEQ multiplex PCR, and TCRdb kept only the in-frame ones, dropping some. Found here are 150,000 or so clones, 82% of them singletons; the top ten hold 15% to 20%. Everyone who took part was roughly 18 to 89 years old, and they came from fewer than 25 US areas. Cohort assignment relied on participant-reported clinical history. The clonotype originates from a man in his sixties who had recovered from COVID-19. Sequenced: PBMCs or T cells enriched from blood (not recorded which).

The CDR3 is CASSLGRQYEKLFF. For the CDR3, the DNA is TGTGCCAGCAGCTTAGGGAGACAGTATGAAAAACTGTTTTTT. V is TRBV11-2 and J is TRBJ1-4; weak D call: TRBD1 (5 bases). The germline gives CDR1 SGHAT, CDR2 FQNNGV. V lost 1 base to trimming and J lost 6 bases, with 9 bases between them. The CDR3 is 14 amino acids.